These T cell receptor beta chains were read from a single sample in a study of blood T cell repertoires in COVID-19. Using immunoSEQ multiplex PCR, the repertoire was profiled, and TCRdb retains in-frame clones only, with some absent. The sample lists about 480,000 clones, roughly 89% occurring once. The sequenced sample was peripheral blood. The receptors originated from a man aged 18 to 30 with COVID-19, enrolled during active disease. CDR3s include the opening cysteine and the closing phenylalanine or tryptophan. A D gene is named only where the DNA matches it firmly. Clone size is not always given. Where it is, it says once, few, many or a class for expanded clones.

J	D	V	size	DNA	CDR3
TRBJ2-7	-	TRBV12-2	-	TGTGCAAGTCGCCTGAGGTCGGGGACAGGGTGCTACGAGCAGTACTTC	CASRLRSGTGCYEQYF
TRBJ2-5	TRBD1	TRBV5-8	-	TGTGCCAGCAGCCTGGACCGGGACAGGGATCAAGAGACCCAGTACTTC	CASSLDRDRDQETQYF
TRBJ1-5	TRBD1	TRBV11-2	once	TGTGCCAGCAGCTTCCAGGGGGCGAGCAATCAGCCCCAGCATTTT	CASSFQGASNQPQHF
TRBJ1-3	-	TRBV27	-	TGTGCCAGCAGTTTAACAGGGCGAGGAAACACCATATATTTT	CASSLTGRGNTIYF
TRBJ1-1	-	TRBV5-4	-	TGTGCCAGCAGCTCTCGGGGTAGCACTGAAGCTTTCTTT	CASSSRGSTEAFF
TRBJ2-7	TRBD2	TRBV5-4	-	TGTGCCAGCAGCCAGGGACTAGCGGTCTACGAGCAGTACTTC	CASSQGLAVYEQYF
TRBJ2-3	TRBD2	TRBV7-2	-	TGTGCCAGCAGCTTGGTGCCGGTGACGGGGGGGCGCTCAGATACGCAGTATTTT	CASSLVPVTGGRSDTQYF
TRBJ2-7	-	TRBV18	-	TGTGCCAGCTCACCCCCGGGAGTCCCACCCTACGAGCAGTACTTC	CASSPPGVPPYEQYF
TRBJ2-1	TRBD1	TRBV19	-	TGTGCCAGTAGTCTACAGGGGTTTGGCGATGAGCAGTTCTTC	CASSLQGFGDEQFF
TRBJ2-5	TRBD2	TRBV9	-	TGTGCCAGCAGCACCCTGCTGGCGGGGGGGCAAGAGACCCAGTACTTC	CASSTLLAGGQETQYF
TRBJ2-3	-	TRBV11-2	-	TGTGCCAGCAGCTTAGTATCCCCGCAACTAAGCACAGATACGCAGTATTTT	CASSLVSPQLSTDTQYF
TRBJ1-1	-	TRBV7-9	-	TGTGCCAGCAGATGGTTTGAGACTGAAGCTTTCTTT	CASRWFETEAFF
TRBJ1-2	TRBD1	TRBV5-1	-	TGCGCCAGCAGCGGAGCAGGGGGACGCGTGCTTGGCTACACCTTC	CASSGAGGRVLGYTF
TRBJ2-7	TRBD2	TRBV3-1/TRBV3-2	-	TGTGCCAGCAGCCAAGACCCTAGCGGGAGGGCCGGCGAGCAGTACTTC	CASSQDPSGRAGEQYF
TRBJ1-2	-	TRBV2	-	TGTGCCAGCAGTGTGCTACTAACCGGCTATGGCTACACCTTC	CASSVLLTGYGYTF
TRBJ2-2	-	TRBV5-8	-	TGTGCCAGCAGCCTTGGGACTCCTAACACCGGGGAGCTGTTTTTT	CASSLGTPNTGELFF
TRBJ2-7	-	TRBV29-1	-	TGCAGCGTTGAAGATGAGGTTTTCGAGCAGTACTTC	CSVEDEVFEQYF
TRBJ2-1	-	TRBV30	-	TGTGCCTGGAGTGTACCATACTTCCCCTCCTACAATGAGCAGTTCTTC	CAWSVPYFPSYNEQFF
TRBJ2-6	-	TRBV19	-	TGTGCCAGTAGTGAACAGGGTTGGTCTGGGGCCAACGTCCTGACTTTC	CASSEQGWSGANVLTF
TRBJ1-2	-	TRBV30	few	TGTGCCTGGAGTAGGGGAATAGGCTACACCTTC	CAWSRGIGYTF
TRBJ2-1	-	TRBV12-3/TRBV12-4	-	TGTGCCAGTGGGGGGCAGGGGGTAAATGAGCAGTTCTTC	CASGGQGVNEQFF
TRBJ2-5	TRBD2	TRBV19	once	TGTGCCAGTAGTAACCCCCCGGGACTAGCGGGGGTCTTACAAGAGACCCAGTACTTC	CASSNPPGLAGVLQETQYF
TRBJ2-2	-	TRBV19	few	TGTGCCAGTAGTCCCTCCGACAGTTACACCGGGGAGCTGTTTTTT	CASSPSDSYTGELFF
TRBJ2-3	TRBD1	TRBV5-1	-	TGCGCCAGCAGCTCCGAATGGACAGGGTCTTTGCCTGCCATAAATACGCAGTATTTT	CASSSEWTGSLPAINTQYF
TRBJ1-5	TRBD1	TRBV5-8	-	TGTGCCAGCAGCTTGGTGGCAGGGGGTCAGCCCCAGCATTTT	CASSLVAGGQPQHF
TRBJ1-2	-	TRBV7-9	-	TGTGCCAGCAGCAGTGGACAGTTAGCTAACTATGGCTACACCTTC	CASSSGQLANYGYTF
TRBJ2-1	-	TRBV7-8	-	TGTGCCAGCAGCTTATCCCTCCGCAATGAGCAGTTCTTC	CASSLSLRNEQFF
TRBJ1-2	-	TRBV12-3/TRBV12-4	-	TGTGCCAGCAGGTCGGGGGGTGTCTATGGCTACACCTTC	CASRSGGVYGYTF
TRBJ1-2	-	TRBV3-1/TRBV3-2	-	TGTGCCAGCAGCCAAGATACAGGAAGATATGGCTACACCTTC	CASSQDTGRYGYTF